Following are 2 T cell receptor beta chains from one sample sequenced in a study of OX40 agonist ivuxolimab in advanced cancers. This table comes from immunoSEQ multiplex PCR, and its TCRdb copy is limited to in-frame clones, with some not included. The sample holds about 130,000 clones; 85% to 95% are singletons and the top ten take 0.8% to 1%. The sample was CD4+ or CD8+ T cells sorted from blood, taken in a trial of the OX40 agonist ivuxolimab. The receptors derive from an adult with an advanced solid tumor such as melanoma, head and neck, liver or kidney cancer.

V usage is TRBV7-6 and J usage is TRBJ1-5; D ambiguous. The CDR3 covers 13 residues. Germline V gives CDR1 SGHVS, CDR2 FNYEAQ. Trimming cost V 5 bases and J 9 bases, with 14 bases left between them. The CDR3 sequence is CASSPDNERPQHF. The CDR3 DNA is TGTGCCAGCAGCCCCGATAACGAACGGCCCCAGCATTTT.

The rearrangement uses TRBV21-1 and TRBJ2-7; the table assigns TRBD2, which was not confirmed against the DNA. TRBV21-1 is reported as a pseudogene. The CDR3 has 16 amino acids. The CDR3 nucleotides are TGTGCCAGCAGCAAAAGGAAAGCGGGAGTGGCCTACGAGCAGTACTTC. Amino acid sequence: CASSKRKAGVAYEQYF.